This T cell receptor beta chain was obtained from a study of blood T cell repertoires in COVID-19. Across the study: Acute and convalescent COVID-19 samples came from the United States, Italy and Spain.

This clone was observed a few times. Trimming took 6 bases from V and 3 from J; bases not matched to a gene: 5. The CDR3 loop spans 15 amino acids. The germline V gene encodes CDR1 MNHEY and CDR2 SVGEGT. Repertoires were generated with immunoSEQ multiplex PCR, while TCRdb's copy carries only in-frame clones and drops some. The sample lists 150,000 to 200,000 clones, over 80% occurring once. This rearrangement joins TRBV6-2 or TRBV6-3 to TRBJ2-2; 9 bases align to TRBD1. The source material was peripheral blood. This TCR came from a woman in her 70s with acute or convalescent COVID-19. CDR3 protein: CASSLGQGYTGELFF. CDR3 DNA sequence: TGTGCCAGCAGCCTCGGACAGGGGTACACCGGGGAGCTGTTTTTT.